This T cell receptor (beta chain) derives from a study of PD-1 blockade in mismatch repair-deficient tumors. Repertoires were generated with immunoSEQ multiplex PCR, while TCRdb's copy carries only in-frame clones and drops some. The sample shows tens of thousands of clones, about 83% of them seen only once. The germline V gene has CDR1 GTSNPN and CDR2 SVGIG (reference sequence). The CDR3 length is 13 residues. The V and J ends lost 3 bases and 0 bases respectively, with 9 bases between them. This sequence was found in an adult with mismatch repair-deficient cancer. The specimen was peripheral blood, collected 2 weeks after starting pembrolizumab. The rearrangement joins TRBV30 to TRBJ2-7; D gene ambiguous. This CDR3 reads CAWRDLSSYEQYF. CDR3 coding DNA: TGTGCCTGGAGGGATTTGAGCTCCTACGAGCAGTACTTC.